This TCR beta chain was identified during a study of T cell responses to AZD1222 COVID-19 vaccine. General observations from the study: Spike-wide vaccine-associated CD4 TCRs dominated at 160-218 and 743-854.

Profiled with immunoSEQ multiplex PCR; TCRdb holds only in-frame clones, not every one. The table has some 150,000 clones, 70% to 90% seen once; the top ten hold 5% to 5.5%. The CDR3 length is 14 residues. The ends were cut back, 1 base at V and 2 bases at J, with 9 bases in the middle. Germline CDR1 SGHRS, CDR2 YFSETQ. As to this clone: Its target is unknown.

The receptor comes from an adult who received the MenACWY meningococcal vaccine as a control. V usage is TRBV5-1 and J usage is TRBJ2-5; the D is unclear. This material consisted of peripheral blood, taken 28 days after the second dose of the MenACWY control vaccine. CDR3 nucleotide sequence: TGCGCCAGCAGCTTGATAGGGCTTCAAGAGACCCAGTACTTC. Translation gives CASSLIGLQETQYF. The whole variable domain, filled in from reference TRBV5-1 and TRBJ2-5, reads KAGVTQTPRYLIKTRGQQVTLSCSPISGHRSVSWYQQTPGQGLQFLFEYFSETQRNKGNFPGRFSGRQFSNSRSEMNVSTLELGDSALYLCASSLIGLQETQYFGPGTRLLVL.